The table lists the clone carrying this T cell receptor (beta chain) with many counts. Its target is unknown. Time point of the sample: healthy volunteer bleed at 6 weeks. RNA extraction used unfractionated whole blood as the source of total RNA. Unique molecular identifiers were linked by the library to individual cDNA molecules. TCRdb reprocessed the RACE reads with MiXCR, giving one entry per CDR3 protein. The sample holds 75,000 to 80,000 distinct CDR3 sequences, 8.5% to 10% seen once. The data stem from a study of human T cells and chemical hapten exposure. Study background: The study traced per-sample TCR yield variation mainly to small differences in pooled library volumes.

Overall study results and limits: TCRs exceeding a frequency of 1 in 1000 stayed unchanged under DPC sensitization.

V was trimmed by 0 bases and J by 2 bases, leaving 10 bases between them. Germline V gene lookup returns CDR1 LGHNA and CDR2 YNFKEQ. The CDR3 totals 15 residues. V usage is TRBV4-2 and J usage is TRBJ1-2; tentative D call: TRBD1 (5 bases). This receptor was obtained from a female donor in good health. Some clones in this sample may be carry-over from other donors' samples. Sequences were obtained from whole blood. This CDR3 reads CASSQEGRANYGYTF. The CDR3 DNA is TGTGCCAGCAGCCAAGAGGGCAGGGCAAACTATGGCTACACCTTC.